These 26 T cell receptor beta chains were all obtained from the same sample, sequenced in a study of blood T cells in healthy people across ages. It was with a sample-barcoded 5' primer and a J-beta primer mix that a second PCR of roughly 7 to 12 cycles was run. TCRdb itself ran the 5' RACE reads through MiXCR, one entry per CDR3 protein. The data show 600,000 to 900,000 distinct CDR3 sequences, with roughly 24% seen just once and approximately 2.9% held by the top ten. The sample was also reused in another study, on T cells of mothers and their children.

The source material was blood. All receptors derive from a boy aged 5 to 17 in good health.

The V gene is TRBV29-1, the J gene TRBJ2-7, with D maybe TRBD2 (6 bases). Germline loops: CDR1 SQVTM, CDR2 ANQGSEA. The CDR3 sequence is 13 residues long. Trimming pared 5 bases from V and 4 bases from J, leaving 15 bases between. The CDR3 region has the DNA TGCAGCGTTAGGGCAGGGAGGACGTACGAGCAGTACTTC. As protein: CSVRAGRTYEQYF.

In nucleotides, the CDR3 is TGCGCCAGCAGCAAGGGGTTTATGGGTCAGCCCCAGCATTTT. Protein: CASSKGFMGQPQHF. The rearrangement uses TRBV4-1 and TRBJ1-5; TRBD1 is a possible D gene (5 bases). Trimming removed 5 bases at V and 6 bases at J, with 14 bases between. The CDR3 is 14 residues long. Germline-derived CDR1 and CDR2 are MGHRA and YSYEKL.

The chain uses TRBV11-2 and TRBJ2-4; 15 bases are a match to TRBD2. This CDR3 region has 18 residues. V trimming: 5 bases; J trimming: 1 base; junction bases outside the gene matches: 6. From germline, CDR1 is SGHAT and CDR2 FQNNGV. The CDR3 DNA reads TGTGCCAGCAGCGCCTCCGGGACTAGCGGGGGGGCCAAAAACATTCAGTACTTC. Residues: CASSASGTSGGAKNIQYF.

This rearrangement joins TRBV11-2 to TRBJ1-3; the D is unclear. Germline values: CDR1 SGHAT, CDR2 FQNNGV. This CDR3 has 17 amino acids. Trimming removed 1 base at V and 1 base at J, with 14 bases between. CDR3 sequence reads: CASSLGSDGPSGNTIYF. DNA for the CDR3: TGTGCCAGCAGCTTAGGGTCAGACGGCCCTTCTGGAAACACCATATATTTT.

This clonotype was detected only a few times. This sequence joins TRBV30 and TRBJ1-5; 9 nucleotides match TRBD1. Germline V gives CDR1 GTSNPN, CDR2 SVGIG (reference sequence). Germline trimming cut 3 bases from V and 2 bases from J; bases unmatched to any gene: 2. This CDR3 is built from 14 residues. CDR3 coding DNA: TGTGCCTGGAGGGGACAGGGACGCAATCAGCCCCAGCATTTT. Translated: CAWRGQGRNQPQHF.

This chain uses TRBV6-5 with TRBJ1-2, with D hard to call. Trimming removed 6 bases from V and 8 bases from J, with 16 bases in between. CDR3 length equals 13 residues. Germline V lookup: CDR1 MNHEY, CDR2 SVGAGI. CDR3 DNA: TGTGCCAGCAGAGATACAAGGGCCCACGGCTACACCTTC. It is translated as CASRDTRAHGYTF.

This clonotype was seen a handful of times. The chain is built from TRBV20-1 and TRBJ1-2; possibly TRBD1 for D (5 bases). This CDR3 is 15 amino acids long. Per the germline V gene, CDR1 is DFQATT and CDR2 is SNEGSKA (reference sequence). Trimming pared 0 bases from V and 0 bases from J, leaving 11 bases between. CDR3 in DNA: TGCAGTGCTAGAGATCGCCAGGGAGCTAACTATGGCTACACCTTC. Encoded protein: CSARDRQGANYGYTF.

The gene calls are TRBV19 and TRBJ1-6, with TRBD1 matching over 7 bases. CDR3 length equals 14 residues. Germline trimming cut 4 bases from V and 9 bases from J; bases unmatched to any gene: 6. Germline loops: CDR1 LNHDA, CDR2 SQIVND (reference sequence). The CDR3 region has the DNA TGTGCCAGTAGTACCCGAGACAGGGCTTCACCCCTCCACTTT. This encodes CASSTRDRASPLHF. Full variable domain (rest looked up from reference TRBV19 and TRBJ1-6): DGGITQSPKYLFRKEGQNVTLSCEQNLNHDAMYWYRQDPGQGLRLIYYSQIVNDFQKGDIAEGYSVSREKKESFPLTVTSAQKNPTAFYLCASSTRDRASPLHFGNGTRLTVT.

This rearrangement joins TRBV9 to TRBJ1-1, with TRBD1 as a possible D gene (5 bases). The V gene's germline CDR1 is SGDLS and CDR2 YYNGEE. The CDR3 loop spans 13 amino acids. The V end lost 3 bases, the J end lost 4 bases, and 10 bases lay between the germline ends. CDR3 protein: CASSGGSGTEAFF. As DNA, the CDR3 is TGTGCCAGCAGCGGGGGGAGCGGCACTGAAGCTTTCTTT.

About this clonotype itself: A read error may account for a junction end that differs from germline. The chain uses TRBV5-1 and TRBJ2-7; TRBD2 matches 11 bases. This CDR3 is built from 15 residues. Per germline, CDR1 SGHRS and CDR2 YFSETQ. The CDR3 loop is CASREGTSGPYEQYF. The CDR3 coding sequence is TGTGCCAGCAGGGAAGGGACTAGCGGCCCCTACGAGCAGTACTTC.

The V and J genes are TRBV24-1 and TRBJ2-7, with a tentative D call TRBD1 (5 bases). The germline gives CDR1 KGHDR, CDR2 SFDVKD. The V gene lost 8 bases and the J gene lost 9 bases, with 19 bases spanning the gap. The CDR3 runs to 13 residues. CDR3 residues: CATNLPDIAVQYF. The CDR3 region has the DNA TGTGCCACCAACCTACCGGACATCGCTGTGCAGTACTTC.

The chain has TRBV12-3 or TRBV12-4 and TRBJ2-6; D unresolved. CDR3 size: 18 residues. The germline V and J ends were trimmed by 3 bases and 0 bases, with 15 bases remaining between them. CDR3 DNA: TGTGCCAGCAGTTTGAGGTTATCTGGAGTCTCTGGGGCCAACGTCCTGACTTTC. Its translation: CASSLRLSGVSGANVLTF.

In its sample, this clonotype ranks as medium-sized (0.01 to 0.1%). The chain has TRBV4-3 and TRBJ1-2; D call uncertain. V shed 0 bases and J shed 0 bases, with 11 bases lying between them. This CDR3 comprises 16 residues. Per germline, CDR1 LGHNA and CDR2 YSLEER. The CDR3 spells CASSQESGFTNYGYTF. CDR3 nucleotide sequence: TGCGCCAGCAGCCAAGAATCCGGCTTTACTAACTATGGCTACACCTTC.

There are a few counts of this clonotype. The V gene is TRBV7-9, the J gene TRBJ2-1; TRBD2 agrees at 7 bases. The V gene's germline CDR1 is SEHNR and CDR2 FQNEAQ (reference sequence). The CDR3 contains 16 residues. J lost 5 bases, V lost 6 bases, and 13 bases had no gene match. The CDR3 bases are TGTGCCAGCAGGTCAGCTGCGGGGGACCGCGACAATGAGCAGTTCTTC. Protein: CASRSAAGDRDNEQFF.

This clonotype was seen more than once but under ten times. The chain carries TRBV4-1 and TRBJ2-5; D is undetermined. Germline-derived CDR1 and CDR2 are MGHRA and YSYEKL. V was shortened by 0 bases and J by 3 bases, with 8 bases between the two germline ends. The CDR3 covers 14 residues. CDR3: CASSQETRKETQYF. The CDR3 DNA follows: TGCGCCAGCAGCCAAGAAACCCGGAAAGAGACCCAGTACTTC.

Here the CDR3 reads CASGPSSGGPYEQYF. The CDR3, as DNA: TGTGCCAGCGGGCCTTCTAGCGGGGGGCCCTACGAGCAGTACTTC. The chain couples TRBV6-5 to TRBJ2-7; TRBD2 aligns across 11 bases. Germline loops: CDR1 MNHEY, CDR2 SVGAGI. The CDR3 totals 15 residues. The J segment lost 2 bases and the V segment lost 8 bases, leaving 8 bases of the junction unmatched.

The V gene is TRBV6-1, the J gene TRBJ2-5; D gene uncertain. The end of the DNA is better explained by TRBJ2-7, so the J call may be wrong. The CDR3 extends over 10 amino acids. Per germline, CDR1 MNHNS and CDR2 SASEGT. DNA of the CDR3: TGTGCCAGCAGGGGCTTCGAGCAGTACTTC. Amino acid sequence: CASRGFEQYF.

The rearrangement joins TRBV27 to TRBJ1-1; a possible D gene is TRBD1 (6 bases). The CDR3 loop spans 13 amino acids. Germline V gene lookup returns CDR1 MNHEY and CDR2 SMNVEV (reference sequence). V was cut by 2 bases and J by 6 bases, with 10 bases left in between. CDR3 loop: CASSLGGPAEAFF. DNA of the CDR3: TGTGCCAGCAGTTTAGGGGGGCCGGCTGAAGCTTTCTTT.

The J gene is TRBJ2-5, the V gene TRBV20-1; D is possibly TRBD1 (7 bases). Near its end, the DNA agrees better with TRBJ2-1, so the J call may be wrong. Per germline, CDR1 DFQATT and CDR2 SNEGSKA (reference sequence). The CDR3 covers 12 residues. CDR3 DNA: TGCAGTGCTGCGGGACAGCCCAATGAGCAGTTCTTC. It is translated as CSAAGQPNEQFF.

J is TRBJ1-1 and V is TRBV7-9; 8 bases line up with TRBD1. The CDR3 spans 15 residues. The V gene end was trimmed by 5 bases and the J gene end by 1 base; junction bases not matched to a gene: 6. The V gene's germline CDR1 is SEHNR and CDR2 FQNEAQ (reference sequence). The CDR3 protein is CASSRDRYSNTEAFF. CDR3 in DNA: TGTGCCAGCAGCCGGGACAGGTACTCGAACACTGAAGCTTTCTTT.

V and J are TRBV10-3 and TRBJ2-3; TRBD2 aligns across 7 bases. V dropped 6 bases and J dropped 4; count of bases not matched to a gene: 7. Germline V gene data show CDR1 as ENHRY and CDR2 as SYGVKD. CDR3 length: 14 residues. The CDR3 DNA reads as TGTGCCATCAGCGCGGGGGAAGGAGCAGATACGCAGTATTTT. Translating it yields CAISAGEGADTQYF.

The chain recombines TRBV28 with TRBJ2-2; D is undetermined. Germline V gives CDR1 MDHEN, CDR2 SYDVKM. The CDR3 runs to 13 residues. The V gene lost 5 bases and the J gene lost 9 bases, with 13 bases spanning the gap. This chain's CDR3 is CASSPLRARELFF. The CDR3 region has the DNA TGTGCCAGCAGTCCCCTTAGGGCCAGGGAGCTGTTTTTT.

There are a few counts of this clonotype. The V and J genes are TRBV7-9 and TRBJ2-3, with TRBD2 matching over 10 bases. The CDR3 length is 16 residues. V was pared by 3 bases and J by 6 bases, with 9 bases of the junction left unmatched. Germline V CDR1 and CDR2: SEHNR, FQNEAQ (reference sequence). CDR3 protein: CASSFRSSGGKDTQYF. DNA for the CDR3: TGTGCCAGCAGCTTTCGTTCTAGCGGGGGAAAGGATACGCAGTATTTT.

The chain uses TRBV5-6 and TRBJ2-3; no firm D call. Germline V lookup: CDR1 SGHDT, CDR2 YYEEEE. V shed 4 bases and J shed 3 bases, with 9 bases lying between them. The CDR3 spans 13 residues. CDR3 residues: CASSMTTTDTQYF. CDR3 bases: TGTGCCAGCAGCATGACGACAACAGATACGCAGTATTTT.

J is TRBJ2-7 and V is TRBV7-9, with D unclear. The germline V and J ends were trimmed by 5 bases and 3 bases, with 20 bases remaining between them. Germline V CDR1 and CDR2: SEHNR, FQNEAQ (reference sequence). CDR3 size: 16 residues. The DNA for the CDR3 is TGTGCCAGCAGCCCTGACCGTGGCCCTTACATCTACGAGCAGTACTTC. Its translation is CASSPDRGPYIYEQYF.

The chain is built from TRBV2 and TRBJ1-6; D not resolved. Per the germline V gene, CDR1 is SNHLY and CDR2 is FYNNEI. The CDR3 contains 13 residues. Trimming took 10 bases from V and 9 from J, leaving 16 bases between them. The CDR3 DNA follows: TGTGCCACAGAGGACGATTCTGGTTCACCCCTCCACTTT. It yields the protein CATEDDSGSPLHF.